This entry lists 8 T cell receptor beta chains sequenced from one sample in a study of T-cell reconstitution after alpha-beta-depleted transplantation in children. TCRbeta library construction was performed incorporating unique molecular identifiers. TCRdb passed the PCR reads through MiXCR, listing each CDR3 protein once. The sample yields around 18,000 distinct CDR3 sequences, just over 5% seen once. Sequences were derived from PBMCs, sampled before TCRalphabeta/CD19-depleted stem cell transplant. The receptor source for this set is a boy younger than 18 with acute lymphoblastic leukemia, due to receive a stem cell transplant.

The V and J genes are TRBV6-5 and TRBJ2-5; 12 positions match TRBD2. The CDR3 contains 15 residues. Per the germline V gene, CDR1 is MNHEY and CDR2 is SVGAGI. With 2 bases clipped from V and 5 bases from J, the junction kept 3 bases outside the gene matches. CDR3 DNA sequence: TGTGCCAGCAGTTACGGACTAGCGGGGTCGGAGACCCAGTACTTC. Residues: CASSYGLAGSETQYF.

This clonotype has a count of ten or more. The chain is built from TRBV7-9 and TRBJ2-4, with D hard to call. Per the germline V gene, CDR1 is SEHNR and CDR2 is FQNEAQ (reference sequence). Trimming stripped 3 bases from V and 0 bases from J, with 12 bases between. This CDR3 has 16 amino acids. The CDR3 DNA sequence: TGTGCCAGCAGCTTCAATCCGCTACCAGCCAAAAACATTCAGTACTTC. Translating gives CASSFNPLPAKNIQYF.

By its share, this clonotype is medium-sized. The rearrangement links TRBV4-3 to TRBJ2-2; TRBD2 matches at 7 bases. J gave up 1 base and V 3 bases, and 5 bases lay outside the gene matches. The germline V gene has CDR1 LGHNA and CDR2 YSLEER. The CDR3 length is 16 residues. The chain's CDR3 is CASSQAGTMNTGELFF. The CDR3 DNA sequence: TGCGCCAGCAGCCAGGCCGGGACTATGAACACCGGGGAGCTGTTTTTT.

The rearrangement uses TRBV13 and TRBJ2-1, with 7 bases that match TRBD2. Unmatched junction bases numbered 6, after V lost 0 bases and J lost 7 bases. CDR3 size: 15 residues. Germline-derived CDR1 and CDR2 are PRHDT and FYEKMQ (reference sequence). The CDR3 sequence is CASSLGTSWVNEQFF. In DNA form, the CDR3 reads TGTGCCAGCAGCTTAGGGACTAGCTGGGTGAATGAGCAGTTCTTC. The variable domain in full, with the rest retrieved from reference TRBV13 and TRBJ2-1, is AAGVIQSPRHLIKEKRETATLKCYPIPRHDTVYWYQQGPGQDPQFLISFYEKMQSDKGSIPDRFSAQQFSDYHSELNMSSLELGDSALYFCASSLGTSWVNEQFFGPGTRLTVL.

This clonotype was counted at least ten times. The chain carries TRBV7-2 and TRBJ1-3; 7 bases are shared with TRBD1. Germline CDR1 SGHTA, CDR2 FQGNSA. The CDR3 covers 15 residues. Trimming at V came to 5 bases and at J to 2 bases, leaving 6 bases not matched to a gene. CDR3 residues: CASSRQGVAGNTIYF. The CDR3 nucleotides read TGTGCCAGCAGCCGACAGGGAGTCGCTGGAAACACCATATATTTT.

The V call is TRBV4-1, the J call TRBJ1-2; 7 nucleotides agree with TRBD1. V was pared by 0 bases and J by 4 bases, with 8 bases of the junction left unmatched. This CDR3 has 16 residues. Germline-derived CDR1 and CDR2 are MGHRA and YSYEKL. The CDR3 region has the DNA TGCGCCAGCAGCCAAGATGAGGGTTGGACAGGCTATGGCTACACCTTC. This sequence encodes CASSQDEGWTGYGYTF.

This clonotype was detected many times. This chain joins TRBV28 and TRBJ1-2, with a tentative D call TRBD1 (5 bases). The CDR3 covers 15 residues. Germline CDR1 reads MDHEN; CDR2 reads SYDVKM. Trimming removed 4 bases from V and 4 bases from J, with 16 bases in between. CDR3 sequence reads: CASSWGHEIFYGYTF. The CDR3 nucleotides are TGTGCCAGCAGTTGGGGCCACGAAATTTTCTATGGCTACACCTTC.

This clonotype showed up many times. This chain uses TRBV15 with TRBJ2-7, with D perhaps TRBD1 or TRBD2 (5 bases each). This CDR3 spans 13 amino acids. V was cut by 3 bases and J by 7 bases, with 13 bases left in between. Germline CDR1 and CDR2: LNHNV and YYDKDF (reference sequence). The CDR3 region is CATSSRGAREQYF. The DNA of the CDR3 is TGTGCCACCAGCAGTCGAGGGGCTCGTGAGCAGTACTTC.